This TCR beta chain came from a study of cytomegalovirus exposure and HLA in healthy donors (dated by TCRdb to the late 2010s). In the study overall: According to an earlier analysis of 550 to 750 of the donors, 150 million to 200 million T cells yielded 120 million or so unique TCR beta sequences and 276 Gb of sequence data. A later genetic analysis took genome-wide SNP genotypes for about 60% of the roughly 670 donors and used that subset as a discovery cohort. About 330 gigabases of sequencing data and about 92 million unique TCR sequences made up an early release that covered some 640 HLA-typed donors. Typing coverage varied by locus: roughly 629-640 donors for A, B, C, DRB1 and DQB1; 522 for DQA1; about 590 for DPA1; 450 to 480 for DPB1. Rather than using new phenotypic data, the later analysis identified candidate immune exposures from TCR beta sequences and from how often those sequences occurred across donors. A later analysis re-examined previously published TCR beta repertoires from more than 600 donors and added high-resolution HLA genotyping to investigate patterns of TCR occurrence. To predict cytomegalovirus infection status, the study combined high-throughput TCR immunosequencing, statistical association of individual TCRs with disease status, and machine learning. Because of strong linkage in the cohort, 5 or 6 DR-DQ haplotypes were treated as single units for association and clustering. The study used immunosequencing to profile the T cell repertoires of 670 or so subjects and linked those repertoires to cytomegalovirus serostatus. Every repertoire in the discovery cohort had been generated on one and the same sequencing platform. HLA typing covered class I and class II loci at four-digit resolution. Of the roughly 400 genotyped donors, roughly 85% fell in the genetic ancestry cluster associated with self-reported Caucasian donors. On average, roughly 200,000 unique TCR beta nucleotide sequences were sequenced per donor among about 400 genotyped donors of the cohort, with around 19% of those sequences being non-productive. In an earlier analysis of roughly 540 of the donors, high-throughput TCR beta sequencing was used to judge whether each TCR beta V gene segment behaved as functional or pseudogenic. Donor age, sex, ethnicity and CMV serostatus were compiled alongside the repertoire data. The study aimed to test whether signatures of past pathogen exposure could be identified by cataloging public T cell receptors. A separate validation cohort of over a hundred different subjects was used in addition to the 666-subject first cohort. Here is what the overall study found, with its caveats: When HLA alleles, especially DR and DQ, strongly co-occurred, attributing TCR associations to individual alleles was difficult. The study gave a list of some 150 TCR beta chains associated with cytomegalovirus. Because some donors lacked HLA typing at each locus, the association tests relied only on the typed subset. In a later analysis, HLA-associated TCR beta chains showed more clonal expansion and lower generation probabilities than non-associated chains that were equally common. The only immune exposure information available for the cohort was CMV serostatus. It was suggested by the authors that the approach could potentially be generalized to other disease states and immunological phenotypes. A cluster of highly shared sequence variants was judged likely to be a technical artifact of the sequencing pipeline. Most TCR sequences were seen in very few donors, while some public TCRs were found in many individuals. This cohort had only TCR beta chains sequenced, and the lack of alpha or paired-chain data limited which features could be detected. Because counts were too low, about 15 rarely observed V segments, including chromosome 9 orphons, were left out of the earlier analysis of a few hundred of the donors. Three of the identified cytomegalovirus-associated TCR beta chains were confirmed in vitro to be specific for cytomegalovirus antigens. The classifier was reported to diagnose cytomegalovirus status with high specificity and sensitivity in both the original cohort and the validation cohort. At a false discovery rate of 0.05, a later analysis linked around 15,000 TCR beta sequences to specific HLA alleles. In a later genetic analysis, a missense DCLRE1C variant was associated with V-gene and J-gene trimming of TCR beta chains, and the association was replicated in an independent cohort. A further reported finding was that TCR beta sequences accurately predicted the HLA-A and HLA-B alleles for most subjects in the first cohort. Broadly in line with IMGT annotations, most TCR beta V segments showed up in productive rearrangements about 87% or about 30% of the time in an earlier analysis of several hundred of the donors. According to a later genetic analysis, donors in an Asian-associated ancestry cluster had fewer N-insertions in productive TCRs than the approximately 690-donor mean. According to a later analysis, TCR association rates differed among HLA loci, with DRB1 alleles showing the most associated TCRs and HLA-C alleles showing the fewest. Most CMV-associated TCR beta chains appeared to be HLA-restricted in a later analysis, and the HLA associations seemed to be driven largely by CMV exposure. In a later analysis, several top co-occurrence clusters were reported to appear linked to parvovirus B19, influenza, CMV and Epstein-Barr virus. Correlated functional status among segregating V segments might reflect linkage disequilibrium, but an unknown experimental factor could not be ruled out. Sequencing depth was assumed to be roughly uniform across donors in the presence/absence analyses, though that assumption may not hold.

In total, 666 healthy bone marrow donors made up the cohort. Cohort members were all nominally healthy when sampled, although unrecorded immune exposures were likely present. The donor tested CMV seronegative, placing the donor among the roughly 350 seronegative members of the cohort. A peripheral blood sample was provided by each donor, and peripheral blood mononuclear cells were used for TCR beta sequencing. The Qiagen DNeasy Blood Extraction Kit was used to extract genomic DNA from the blood cell samples. The library was obtained by the immunoSEQ multiplex PCR assay. For the multiplex PCR, a mixture combining 60 forward primers for TCR Vbeta segments and 13 reverse primers for TCR Jbeta segments was used. The CDR3 region of rearranged TCR beta genes was amplified from genomic DNA with a multiplex PCR assay. The amplified TCR beta libraries were sequenced on the Illumina HiSeq System as 87-base-pair reads. Processing in the source paper ran as follows. Across the roughly 600 repertoires, a later analysis counted approximately 75 million unique TCR beta chains, roughly 11 million of which were shared by at least two donors. To remove PCR and sequencing errors, raw reads were error-corrected and collapsed into unique sequences using a nearest-neighbor algorithm that merged closely related sequences. To assign V, D and J gene segments, CDR3 sequences were aligned to IMGT reference sequences. For a sequence to be retained, a match of at least six nucleotides was required to both a V gene segment and a J gene segment. A rearrangement counted as productive if the CDR3 had no stop codons and remained in frame with V and J, and every other rearrangement counted as non-productive. CDR3 was defined by IMGT convention, running from the second conserved V-encoded cysteine to the conserved J-encoded phenylalanine. The earlier analysis of about 590 of the donors excluded sequences that lacked an unambiguous match to a single V gene segment. In an earlier analysis of some 590 of the donors, a V segment was called functional when productive rearrangements were above 56.7%, and segregating when the standard deviation between donors exceeded 5%. A statistical classification framework was built for diagnosing cytomegalovirus status from the catalog of TCR beta chain sequences. In a later analysis, TCR nucleotide sequences were compared against IMGT/GENE-DB human TR gene sequences so that V and J genes could be assigned. Using the TCRdist pipeline, a later analysis assigned CDR3 sequences along with most-parsimonious VDJ recombination scenarios. In a later analysis, every TCR beta chain was defined by the combination of its CDR3 amino acid sequence and its V-gene family, and reads without a unique V-gene family were dropped. To address suspected cross-contamination and a sequencing artifact, a later analysis removed approximately 590 highly shared, low-generation-probability nucleotide sequences. In a later analysis, a clonal expansion index was calculated for each public chain from normalized within-repertoire ranks of inferred template counts. In a later analysis, generation probabilities were computed using a VDJ recombination model fitted to out-of-frame rearrangements, and the results were checked against IGoR. Hypergeometric tests were used in a later analysis to score TCR-TCR, TCR-HLA and TCR-CMV co-occurrence, with a repertoire-size bias correction applied to the TCR pairs. False discovery rates were estimated in a later analysis by permuting HLA or CMV assignments 20 times. In a later analysis, co-occurring TCRs were grouped using DBSCAN, and TCRdist sequence similarity was added for clustering within HLA-allele-positive subsets. For co-occurrence clustering, repertoires with fewer than 30,000 or more than 120,000 public chains were excluded, along with five repertoires with anomalous nucleotide sharing. The immuneACCESS repertoire file appears here via TCRdb, limited to in-frame rearrangements. These files lack a portion of the clones; in checked studies, under half of the deficit traces to unresolved V genes, and the cause of the others is not known. V and J calls and clone size follow that table, whereas D and trimming were derived from the DNA. The sample records some 160,000 clones, around 75% of which are singletons. 1.5% to 2% of the sample is taken by the ten largest.

To note about this clone: Its binding antigen is unknown. No quality values exist for individual bases; no much larger clone is one base distant.

The origin of this receptor is a woman in her thirties or forties in good health and CMV-seronegative. The sequenced sample consisted of PBMCs.

At the DNA level, the sequence is TGTGCCAGCAGCTCGTCGGGACAAGAGACCCAGTACTTC. This yields the protein CASSSSGQETQYF. The chain joins TRBV11-2 to TRBJ2-5; a tentative D match to TRBD2 spans 5 bases. The CDR3 numbers 13 residues from cysteine through phenylalanine. Here the CDR3 DNA is all that survives: 39 bases in frame from base 1. V gives up 4 bases and J gives up 2 bases, and the segment between their germline ends measures 8 bases. The CDR1 and CDR2 encoded by the germline V gene are SGHAT and FQNNGV.